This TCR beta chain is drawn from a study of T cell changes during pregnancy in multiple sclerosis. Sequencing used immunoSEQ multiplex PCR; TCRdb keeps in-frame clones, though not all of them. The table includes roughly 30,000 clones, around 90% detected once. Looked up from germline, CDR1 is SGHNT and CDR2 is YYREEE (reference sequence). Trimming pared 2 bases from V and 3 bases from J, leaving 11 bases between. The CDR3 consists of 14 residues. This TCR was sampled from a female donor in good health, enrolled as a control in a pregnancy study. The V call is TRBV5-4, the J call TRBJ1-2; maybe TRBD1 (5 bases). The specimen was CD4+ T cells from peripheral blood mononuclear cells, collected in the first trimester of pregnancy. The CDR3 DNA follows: TGTGCCAGCAGCTTAGGAGGGGCGGACTATGGCTACACCTTC. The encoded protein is CASSLGGADYGYTF.